These 23 T cell receptor beta chains originate from one sample sequenced in a study of T-cell memory formation after mild COVID-19. TCRdb re-called the 5' RACE reads through MiXCR, storing one row per CDR3 protein. Here the sample spans about 400,000 distinct CDR3 sequences, roughly 17% being singletons. The material sequenced was PBMCs or a T cell subset sorted from them (not recorded which). All receptors come from a man between 18 and 35 years old who had mild COVID-19 (a few samples of this study predate the infection). Cell type and time point are not known.

In nucleotides, the CDR3 is TGTGCCAGCAGTTTGCCCCTCGGGACAGGGTTCTTGGTAGAGACCCAGTACTTC. Translated, it gives CASSLPLGTGFLVETQYF. This chain connects TRBV28 to TRBJ2-5; 9 bases align to TRBD1. Germline trimming cut 3 bases from V and 4 bases from J; bases unmatched to any gene: 15. The length of the CDR3 is 18 residues. Germline loops: CDR1 MDHEN, CDR2 SYDVKM.

This chain links TRBV4-1 with TRBJ1-3; perhaps TRBD1 as D (5 bases). The V end was cut by 0 bases, the J end by 0 bases, with 6 bases between. The CDR3 extends over 15 amino acids. CDR1 MGHRA and CDR2 YSYEKL come from the germline V gene. In DNA form, the CDR3 reads TGCGCCAGCAGCCAAGACAGGGCCTCTGGAAACACCATATATTTT. Translated, it gives CASSQDRASGNTIYF.

The V gene is TRBV7-9, the J gene TRBJ2-1, with D possibly TRBD1 on 6 matching bases. The germline gives CDR1 SEHNR, CDR2 FQNEAQ (reference sequence). Trimming removed 6 bases at V and 8 bases at J, with 23 bases between. CDR3 length equals 16 residues. The DNA of the CDR3 is TGTGCCAGCAGTCCCGGGGCCAGGGGATTTTACGATGAGCAGTTCTTC. Encoded protein: CASSPGARGFYDEQFF. The full variable domain, with the rest looked up from reference TRBV7-9 and TRBJ2-1, is DTGVSQNPRHKITKRGQNVTFRCDPISEHNRLYWYRQTLGQGPEFLTYFQNEAQLEKSRLLSDRFSAERPKGSFSTLEIQRTEQGDSAMYLCASSPGARGFYDEQFFGPGTRLTVL.

This clonotype is a singleton in its sample. The rearrangement links TRBV12-3 or TRBV12-4 to TRBJ1-5, with D perhaps matching TRBD1 (5 bases). The CDR3 is 17 residues long. V was cut by 6 bases and J by 3 bases, with 21 bases left in between. CDR3 nucleotide sequence: TGTGCCAGCAGCCCGGGTGGGGGGTGGTCCCCCAATCAGCCCCAGCATTTT. This codes for CASSPGGGWSPNQPQHF.

This sequence joins TRBV7-2 and TRBJ2-7; 11 positions match TRBD1. The CDR3 consists of 15 residues. Germline V lookup: CDR1 SGHTA, CDR2 FQGNSA. Trimming took 5 bases from V and 2 from J; bases not matched to a gene: 5. The CDR3 here is CASSERGQGAYEQYF. The CDR3 DNA is TGTGCCAGCAGCGAAAGGGGACAGGGGGCCTACGAGCAGTACTTC.

V gene TRBV7-2 combines with J gene TRBJ1-2; TRBD1 matches 7 bases. The CDR3 has 14 amino acids. Germline CDR1 and CDR2: SGHTA and FQGNSA. After removal of 5 bases from V and 7 bases from J, the junction contained 10 bases not matched to a gene. The CDR3 sequence is CASSGQGGLSGYTF. The DNA for the CDR3 is TGTGCCAGCAGCGGTCAAGGGGGCCTGTCTGGCTACACCTTC.

This clonotype occurred a few times. The V gene is TRBV2, the J gene TRBJ2-7; no definite D call. This CDR3 has 13 residues. CDR1 and CDR2 (germline): SNHLY, FYNNEI. The ends were cut back, 0 bases at V and 4 bases at J, with 7 bases in the middle. The CDR3 sequence is CASSEAQAYEQYV. The DNA of the CDR3 is TGTGCCAGCAGTGAAGCGCAGGCATACGAGCAGTACGTC.

The V call is TRBV28, the J call TRBJ2-5; the match to TRBD2 covers 9 bases. This CDR3 has 16 residues. Germline V gene sequence: CDR1 MDHEN, CDR2 SYDVKM. Losses at the gene ends were 5 bases for V and 4 bases for J; bases not matched to a gene: 11. The CDR3 nucleotides read TGTGCCAGCAGTCCACCGTCGGGAGCGGGGGGAGAGACCCAGTACTTC. Translation gives CASSPPSGAGGETQYF.

The chain is built from TRBV7-9 and TRBJ1-1; TRBD1 matches at 9 bases. The V gene's germline CDR1 is SEHNR and CDR2 FQNEAQ (reference sequence). J gave up 3 bases and V 8 bases, and 7 bases lay outside the gene matches. CDR3 length: 14 amino acids. The DNA of the CDR3 is TGTGCCAGCGGTCCACAGGGGGCCGACACTGAAGCTTTCTTT. Residues: CASGPQGADTEAFF.

This clonotype was counted between two and nine times. This chain joins TRBV29-1 and TRBJ1-2, with no clear D. Germline V gives CDR1 SQVTM, CDR2 ANQGSEA. This CDR3 is built from 13 residues. Trimming left V 6 bases short and J 3 bases short, with 14 bases between. Here the CDR3 reads CSVLGGQDYGYTF. The CDR3 bases are TGCAGCGTCCTAGGTGGGCAGGACTATGGCTACACCTTC.

This clonotype has only a few counts. The chain combines TRBV7-3 with TRBJ2-2; a possible D gene is TRBD2 (6 bases). Germline V gives CDR1 SGHTA, CDR2 FQGTGA. The CDR3 totals 14 residues. V was pared by 5 bases and J by 4 bases, with 11 bases between. This CDR3 reads CASSPQGLTGELFF. The CDR3 region has the DNA TGTGCCAGCAGCCCCCAGGGACTCACCGGGGAGCTGTTTTTT.

The table lists this clonotype with many counts. The J gene is TRBJ2-3, the V gene TRBV12-3 or TRBV12-4; TRBD1 aligns across 9 bases. The CDR3 is 15 residues long. The trim removed 6 bases at V and 5 bases at J, leaving 9 bases unmatched. CDR3 region: CASSRDRGIVDTQYF. CDR3 DNA: TGTGCCAGCAGCCGCGACAGGGGGATAGTAGATACGCAGTATTTT.

There are many counts of this clonotype. The V and J genes are TRBV7-6 and TRBJ2-3; 11 bases map to TRBD2. The CDR3 spans 16 residues. Germline V CDR1 and CDR2: SGHVS, FNYEAQ. The junction had 5 bases not matched to a gene; V was cut back by 1 base and J by 5 bases. CDR3 in DNA: TGTGCCAGCAGCTTAGAGGTAGCGGGGGGGCGAGATACGCAGTATTTT. Its protein is CASSLEVAGGRDTQYF. The full variable domain, its missing parts supplied by reference TRBV7-6 and TRBJ2-3, is GAGVSQSPRYKVTKRGQDVALRCDPISGHVSLYWYRQALGQGPEFLTYFNYEAQQDKSGLPNDRFSAERPEGSISTLTIQRTEQRDSAMYRCASSLEVAGGRDTQYFGPGTRLTVL.

Comment on this clonotype: This likely reflects a read error, since a far larger clone is one base away. This rearrangement joins TRBV7-9 to TRBJ2-1, with D maybe TRBD2 (6 bases). V was pared by 9 bases and J by 7 bases, with 13 bases between. The CDR3 length is 12 residues. Germline loops: CDR1 SEHNR, CDR2 FQNEAQ (reference sequence). The CDR3 sequence: CARSLSGNEQFF. CDR3 DNA: TGTGCCAGAAGTCTAAGCGGGAATGAGCAGTTCTTC. Variable domain in full (rest from reference TRBV7-9 and TRBJ2-1): DTGVSQNPRHKITKRGQNVTFRCDPISEHNRLYWYRQTLGQGPEFLTYFQNEAQLEKSRLLSDRFSAERPKGSFSTLEIQRTEQGDSAMYLCARSLSGNEQFFGPGTRLTVL.

This clonotype has more than one count but fewer than ten. The chain couples TRBV6-2 or TRBV6-3 to TRBJ2-1; possible D gene TRBD2, 6 bases. The CDR3 has 13 residues. CDR1 and CDR2 (germline): MNHEY, SVGEGT. V gave up 6 bases and J gave up 6 bases, with 12 bases separating them. CDR3 coding DNA: TGTGCCAGCAGCAGCACTAGCCCCAATGAGCAGTTCTTC. Translating gives CASSSTSPNEQFF.

The chain employs TRBV5-6 and TRBJ2-4; TRBD1 matches at 9 bases. This CDR3 region has 17 residues. Per the germline V gene, CDR1 is SGHDT and CDR2 is YYEEEE. V lost 5 bases and J lost 0; bases outside the gene matches: 9. CDR3 nucleotides: TGTGCCAGCAGGAGAGAACAGGGGGCCCTAGCCAAAAACATTCAGTACTTC. Protein: CASRREQGALAKNIQYF.

This chain's CDR3 is CASSVRDRGPYEQYF. In DNA, the CDR3 is TGTGCCAGTAGTGTCCGGGACAGGGGGCCATACGAGCAGTACTTC. The chain carries TRBV19 and TRBJ2-7, with 12 bases that match TRBD1. J lost 4 bases, V lost 5 bases, and 6 bases had no gene match. CDR1 is LNHDA and CDR2 is SQIVND in the germline V gene (reference sequence). The CDR3 is made up of 15 amino acids. Combining the CDR3 with reference TRBV19 and TRBJ2-7 gives the whole variable domain DGGITQSPKYLFRKEGQNVTLSCEQNLNHDAMYWYRQDPGQGLRLIYYSQIVNDFQKGDIAEGYSVSREKKESFPLTVTSAQKNPTAFYLCASSVRDRGPYEQYFGPGTRLTVT.

This clonotype was picked up many times. The chain carries TRBV6-5 and TRBJ2-7; TRBD1 aligns across 8 bases. The germline gives CDR1 MNHEY, CDR2 SVGAGI. This CDR3 comprises 16 residues. With 2 bases clipped from V and 5 bases from J, the junction kept 11 bases outside the gene matches. The CDR3 DNA follows: TGTGCCAGCAGTTACCTCCCCGGGGCAGGGGGCCACGAGCAGTACTTC. Amino acid sequence: CASSYLPGAGGHEQYF.

V is TRBV7-9 and J is TRBJ2-7, with a tentative D call TRBD2 (5 bases). The V gene lost 3 bases and the J gene lost 2 bases, with 8 bases spanning the gap. This CDR3 has 13 residues. Germline V CDR1 and CDR2: SEHNR, FQNEAQ (reference sequence). The CDR3 here is CASSFWGAYEQYF. The CDR3 bases are TGTGCCAGCAGCTTCTGGGGAGCCTACGAGCAGTACTTC.

This chain joins TRBV6-1 and TRBJ1-6, with D tentatively TRBD1 (6 bases). The CDR3 runs to 14 residues. V shed 8 bases and J shed 7 bases, with 15 bases lying between them. Germline CDR1 and CDR2: MNHNS and SASEGT. The CDR3: CASEGGQENSPLHF. CDR3 nucleotide sequence: TGTGCCAGCGAAGGGGGGCAGGAGAATTCACCCCTCCACTTT.

The CDR3 DNA follows: TGTGCCAGCAGTTACAGGGGGCACTACGAGCAGTACGTC. This translates into CASSYRGHYEQYV. This chain uses TRBV6-2 or TRBV6-3 with TRBJ2-7; 7 bases are a match to TRBD1. The V segment lost 2 bases and the J segment 3 bases; nucleotides outside the gene matches: 1. The CDR3 spans 13 residues. Germline values: CDR1 MNHEY, CDR2 SVGEGT.

There are many counts of this clonotype. The chain is built from TRBV5-4 and TRBJ2-3, with a weak D call TRBD1 (6 bases). Trimming took off 5 bases at V and 0 bases at J, with 13 bases between the two ends. Germline assignment: CDR1 SGHNT and CDR2 YYREEE (reference sequence). This CDR3 contains 15 residues. CDR3 sequence reads: CASSPKDRSTDTQYF. The CDR3 nucleotides are TGTGCCAGCAGTCCGAAGGACAGAAGCACAGATACGCAGTATTTT.

This clonotype was detected only a few times. The rearrangement links TRBV7-3 to TRBJ1-1, with no clear D. Per the germline V gene, CDR1 is SGHTA and CDR2 is FQGTGA. CDR3 length equals 15 residues. V was shortened by 5 bases and J by 1 base, with 14 bases between the two germline ends. As DNA, the CDR3 is TGTGCCAGCAGCGACCGGGGTGTCGGGAACACTGAAGCTTTCTTT. Amino acids: CASSDRGVGNTEAFF.